The clone carrying this T cell receptor (beta chain) occurred a few times. As it was prepared, the TCRbeta library received unique molecular identifiers. TCRdb fed the PCR reads into MiXCR, producing one record per CDR3 protein. In the table there are over 550,000 distinct CDR3 sequences, roughly a tenth of which are singletons. This sample was included in a study of T-cell reconstitution after alpha-beta-depleted transplantation in children. Germline CDR1 MNHEY, CDR2 SMNVEV (reference sequence). The CDR3 is made up of 15 amino acids. The ends were cut back, 6 bases at V and 2 bases at J, with 16 bases in the middle.

The material was PBMCs from the stem cell graft donor, obtained from the stem cell graft. The chain carries TRBV27 and TRBJ2-5; the D gene is possibly TRBD1 (5 bases). This TCR came from a human donor who donated a stem cell graft to a child with acute myeloid leukemia. The chain's CDR3 is CASSGHSLGQETQYF. CDR3 nucleotide sequence: TGTGCCAGCAGCGGACACTCCTTGGGGCAAGAGACCCAGTACTTC.